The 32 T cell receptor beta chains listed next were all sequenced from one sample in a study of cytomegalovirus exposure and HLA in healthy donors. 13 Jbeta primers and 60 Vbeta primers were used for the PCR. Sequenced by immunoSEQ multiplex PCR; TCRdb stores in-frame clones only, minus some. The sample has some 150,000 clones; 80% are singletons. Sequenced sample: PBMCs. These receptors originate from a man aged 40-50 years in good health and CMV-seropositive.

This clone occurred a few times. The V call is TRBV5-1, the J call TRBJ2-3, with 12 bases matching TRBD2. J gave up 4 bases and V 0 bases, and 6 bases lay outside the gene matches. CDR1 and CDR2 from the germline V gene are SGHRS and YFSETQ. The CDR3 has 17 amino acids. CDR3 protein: CASSLAASGGAADTQYF. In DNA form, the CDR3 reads TGCGCCAGCAGCTTGGCCGCTAGCGGGGGGGCGGCAGATACGCAGTATTTT.

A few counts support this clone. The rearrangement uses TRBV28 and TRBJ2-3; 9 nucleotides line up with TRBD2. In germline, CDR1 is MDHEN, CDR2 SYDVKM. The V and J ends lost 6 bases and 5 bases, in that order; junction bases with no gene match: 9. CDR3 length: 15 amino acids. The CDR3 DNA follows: TGTGCCAGCAGCTCCCGAGGTAGCGGGGGAGATACGCAGTATTTT. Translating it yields CASSSRGSGGDTQYF.

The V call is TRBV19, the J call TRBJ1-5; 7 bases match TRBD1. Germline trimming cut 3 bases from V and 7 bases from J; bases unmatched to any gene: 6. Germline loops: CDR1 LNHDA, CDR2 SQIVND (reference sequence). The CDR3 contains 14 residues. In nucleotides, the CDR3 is TGTGCCAGTAGTATGCAGGGGGGAAAGCAGCCCCAGCATTTT. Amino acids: CASSMQGGKQPQHF.

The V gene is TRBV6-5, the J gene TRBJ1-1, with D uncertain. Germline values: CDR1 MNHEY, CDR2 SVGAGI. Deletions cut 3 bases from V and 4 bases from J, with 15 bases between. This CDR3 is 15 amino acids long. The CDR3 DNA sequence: TGTGCCAGCAGTTATTTGTCTTTTCGAGCCACTGAAGCTTTCTTT. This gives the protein CASSYLSFRATEAFF.

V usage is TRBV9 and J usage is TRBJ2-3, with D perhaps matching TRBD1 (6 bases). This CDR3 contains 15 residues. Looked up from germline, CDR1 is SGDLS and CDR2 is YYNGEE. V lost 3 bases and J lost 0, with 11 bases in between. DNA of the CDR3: TGTGCCAGCAGCGCCTTACAGGGCAGCACAGATACGCAGTATTTT. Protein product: CASSALQGSTDTQYF. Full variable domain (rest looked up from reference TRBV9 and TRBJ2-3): DSGVTQTPKHLITATGQRVTLRCSPRSGDLSVYWYQQSLDQGLQFLIQYYNGEERAKGNILERFSAQQFPDLHSELNLSSLELGDSALYFCASSALQGSTDTQYFGPGTRLTVL.

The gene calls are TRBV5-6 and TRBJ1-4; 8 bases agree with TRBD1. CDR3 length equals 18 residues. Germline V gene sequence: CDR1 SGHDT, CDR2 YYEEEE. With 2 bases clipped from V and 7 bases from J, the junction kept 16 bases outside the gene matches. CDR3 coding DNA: TGTGCCAGCAGCTTATACTCAGGGGGCAGGGGTAGGAGTGAAAAACTGTTTTTT. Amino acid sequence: CASSLYSGGRGRSEKLFF.

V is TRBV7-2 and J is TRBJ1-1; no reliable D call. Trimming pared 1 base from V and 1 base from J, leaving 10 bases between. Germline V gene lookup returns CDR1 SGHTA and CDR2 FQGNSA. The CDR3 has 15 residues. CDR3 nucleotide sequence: TGTGCCAGCAGCTTAGTGGCAGGAAAGAACACTGAAGCTTTCTTT. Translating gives CASSLVAGKNTEAFF.

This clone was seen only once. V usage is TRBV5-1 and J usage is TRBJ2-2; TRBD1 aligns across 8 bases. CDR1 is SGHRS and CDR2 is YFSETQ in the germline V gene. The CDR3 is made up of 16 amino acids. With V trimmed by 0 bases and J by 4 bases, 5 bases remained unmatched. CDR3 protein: CASSLVGQGGTGELFF. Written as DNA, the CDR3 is TGCGCCAGCAGCTTGGTTGGACAGGGAGGCACCGGGGAGCTGTTTTTT.

The CDR3 reads CASSEDISYEQYF. CDR3 DNA: TGTGCCAGCAGCGAGGACATTTCCTACGAGCAGTACTTC. The rearrangement uses TRBV6-1 and TRBJ2-7; TRBD1 might be the D (5 bases). The CDR3 contains 13 residues. Trimming stripped 6 bases from V and 1 base from J, with 10 bases between. The germline V gene encodes CDR1 MNHNS and CDR2 SASEGT.

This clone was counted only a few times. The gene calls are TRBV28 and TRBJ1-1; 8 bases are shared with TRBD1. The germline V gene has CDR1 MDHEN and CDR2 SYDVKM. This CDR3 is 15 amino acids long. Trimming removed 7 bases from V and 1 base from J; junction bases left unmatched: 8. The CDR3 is CASIIRDRRNTEAFF. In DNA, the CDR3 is TGTGCCAGCATAATCCGGGACAGGCGGAACACTGAAGCTTTCTTT.

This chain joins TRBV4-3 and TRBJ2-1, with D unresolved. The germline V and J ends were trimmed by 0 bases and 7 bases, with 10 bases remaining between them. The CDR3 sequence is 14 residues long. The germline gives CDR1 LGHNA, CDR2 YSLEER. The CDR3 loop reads CASSQDRSPNEQFF. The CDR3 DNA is TGCGCCAGCAGCCAAGATCGGAGTCCAAATGAGCAGTTCTTC.

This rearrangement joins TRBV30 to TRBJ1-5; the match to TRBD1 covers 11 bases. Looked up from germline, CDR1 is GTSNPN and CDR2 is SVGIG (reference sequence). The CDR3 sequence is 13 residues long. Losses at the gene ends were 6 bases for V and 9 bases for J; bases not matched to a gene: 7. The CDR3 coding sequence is TGTGCCTGTGGACAGGGGGCGAGAGGGCCCCAGCATTTT. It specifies CACGQGARGPQHF.

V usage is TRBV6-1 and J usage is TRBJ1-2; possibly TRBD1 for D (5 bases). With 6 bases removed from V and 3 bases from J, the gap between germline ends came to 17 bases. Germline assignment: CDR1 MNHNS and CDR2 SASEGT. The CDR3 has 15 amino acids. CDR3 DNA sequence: TGTGCCAGCAGCGGGGTCGGGGGATCGGACTATGGCTACACCTTC. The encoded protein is CASSGVGGSDYGYTF.

The CDR3 nucleotides read TGTGCCAGCACCCTTGGGTTTAATAGCGGGGGGCAAGAGACCCAGTACTTC. Translating it yields CASTLGFNSGGQETQYF. This sequence joins TRBV7-9 and TRBJ2-5; 10 bases match TRBD2. The junction had 13 bases not matched to a gene; V was cut back by 7 bases and J by 2 bases. Germline lookup yields CDR1 SEHNR and CDR2 FQNEAQ (reference sequence). The CDR3 covers 17 residues.

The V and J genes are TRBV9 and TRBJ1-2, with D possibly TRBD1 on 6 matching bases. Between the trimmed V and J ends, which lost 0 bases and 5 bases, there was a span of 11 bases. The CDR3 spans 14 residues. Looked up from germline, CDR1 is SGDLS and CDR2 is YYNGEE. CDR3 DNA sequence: TGTGCCAGCAGCGTAGAAGGGGGGGCTTATGGCTACACCTTC. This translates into CASSVEGGAYGYTF.

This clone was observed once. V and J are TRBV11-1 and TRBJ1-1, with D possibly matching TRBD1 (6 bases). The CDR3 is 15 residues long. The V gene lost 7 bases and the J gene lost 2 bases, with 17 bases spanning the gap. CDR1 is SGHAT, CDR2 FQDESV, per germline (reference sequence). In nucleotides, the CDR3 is TGTGCCAGCACCTCTCTCGAGGGGGAAAACACTGAAGCTTTCTTT. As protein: CASTSLEGENTEAFF.

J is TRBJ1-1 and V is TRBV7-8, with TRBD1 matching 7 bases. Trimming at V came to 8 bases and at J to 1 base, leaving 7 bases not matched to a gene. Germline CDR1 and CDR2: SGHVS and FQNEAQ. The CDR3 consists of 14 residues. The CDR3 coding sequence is TGTGCCAGCTCACCAGGGGGTTGGAACACTGAAGCTTTCTTT. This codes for CASSPGGWNTEAFF.

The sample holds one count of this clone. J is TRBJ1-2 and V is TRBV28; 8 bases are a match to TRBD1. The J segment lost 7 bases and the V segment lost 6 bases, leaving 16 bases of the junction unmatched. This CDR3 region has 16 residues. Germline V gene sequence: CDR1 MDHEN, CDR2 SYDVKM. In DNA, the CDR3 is TGTGCCAGCAGCCCCCTGATGGGCAGGGGGCGCTCTGGCTACACCTTC. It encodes CASSPLMGRGRSGYTF.

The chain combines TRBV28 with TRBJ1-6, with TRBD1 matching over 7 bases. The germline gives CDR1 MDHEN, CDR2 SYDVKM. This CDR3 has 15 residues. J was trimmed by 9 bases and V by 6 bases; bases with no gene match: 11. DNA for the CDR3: TGTGCCAGCAGCTTACCGACAGGGAAGACTTCACCCCTCCACTTT. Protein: CASSLPTGKTSPLHF.

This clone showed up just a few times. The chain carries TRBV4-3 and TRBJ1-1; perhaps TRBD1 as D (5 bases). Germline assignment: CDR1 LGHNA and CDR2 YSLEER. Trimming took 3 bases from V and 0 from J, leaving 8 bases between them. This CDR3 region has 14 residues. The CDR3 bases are TGCGCCAGCAGCCAGAACAGGCTGAACACTGAAGCTTTCTTT. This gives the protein CASSQNRLNTEAFF.

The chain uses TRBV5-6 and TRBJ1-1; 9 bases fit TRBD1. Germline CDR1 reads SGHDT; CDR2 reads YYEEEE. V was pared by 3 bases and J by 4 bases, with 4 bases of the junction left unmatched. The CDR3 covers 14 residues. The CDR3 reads CASSSTGGSTEAFF. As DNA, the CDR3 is TGTGCCAGCAGCTCTACAGGGGGCTCCACTGAAGCTTTCTTT.

The CDR3 is CASRKLRTFVTEAFF. The CDR3 bases are TGTGCCAGCAGGAAGCTTAGGACATTCGTCACTGAAGCTTTCTTT. The chain combines TRBV28 with TRBJ1-1; weak D call: TRBD1 (5 bases). The CDR3 has 15 residues. Per germline, CDR1 MDHEN and CDR2 SYDVKM. V shed 6 bases and J shed 4 bases, with 18 bases lying between them.

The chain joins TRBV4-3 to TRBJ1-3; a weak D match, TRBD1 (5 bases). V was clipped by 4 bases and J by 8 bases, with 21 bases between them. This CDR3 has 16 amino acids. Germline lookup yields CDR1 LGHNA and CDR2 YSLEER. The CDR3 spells CASSRETGPIGDTIYF. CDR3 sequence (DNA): TGCGCCAGCAGCCGCGAAACAGGTCCTATTGGGGACACCATATATTTT.

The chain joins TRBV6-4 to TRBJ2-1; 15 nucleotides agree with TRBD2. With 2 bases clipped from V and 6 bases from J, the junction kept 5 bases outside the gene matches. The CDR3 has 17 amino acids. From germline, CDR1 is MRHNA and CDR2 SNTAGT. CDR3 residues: CASSDQGLAGGLNEQFF. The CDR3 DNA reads TGTGCCAGCAGTGACCAGGGACTAGCGGGGGGCCTCAATGAGCAGTTCTTC.

The CDR3 sequence: CASSRPGTSVYEQYF. The DNA for the CDR3 is TGTGCCAGCAGTCGACCCGGGACTAGCGTCTACGAGCAGTACTTC. This chain uses TRBV6-5 with TRBJ2-7, with TRBD2 matching 10 bases. The CDR3 consists of 15 residues. Unmatched junction bases numbered 7, after V lost 5 bases and J lost 3 bases. Germline CDR1 MNHEY, CDR2 SVGAGI.

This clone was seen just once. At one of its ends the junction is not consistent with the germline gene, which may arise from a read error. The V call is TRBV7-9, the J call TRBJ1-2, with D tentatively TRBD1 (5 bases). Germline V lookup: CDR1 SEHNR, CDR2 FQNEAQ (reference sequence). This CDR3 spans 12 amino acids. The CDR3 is CSSGGPGYGYTF. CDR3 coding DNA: TGTTCCAGCGGTGGACCAGGGTATGGCTACACCTTC. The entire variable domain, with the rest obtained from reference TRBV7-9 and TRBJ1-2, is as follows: DTGVSQNPRHKITKRGQNVTFRCDPISEHNRLYWYRQTLGQGPEFLTYFQNEAQLEKSRLLSDRFSAERPKGSFSTLEIQRTEQGDSAMYLCSSGGPGYGYTFGSGTRLTVV.

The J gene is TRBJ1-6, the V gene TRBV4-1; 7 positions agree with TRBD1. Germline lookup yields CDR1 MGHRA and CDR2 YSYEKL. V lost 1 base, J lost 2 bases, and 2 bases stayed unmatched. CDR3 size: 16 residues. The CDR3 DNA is TGCGCCAGCAGCCAAGGACAGGGTCCCTATAATTCACCCCTCCACTTT. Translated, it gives CASSQGQGPYNSPLHF.

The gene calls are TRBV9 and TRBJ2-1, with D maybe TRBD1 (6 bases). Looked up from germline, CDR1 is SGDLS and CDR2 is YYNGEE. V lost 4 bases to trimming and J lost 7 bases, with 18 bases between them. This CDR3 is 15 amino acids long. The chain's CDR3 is CASSLSGTKVNEQFF. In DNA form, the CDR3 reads TGTGCCAGCAGCCTTTCCGGGACAAAGGTAAATGAGCAGTTCTTC. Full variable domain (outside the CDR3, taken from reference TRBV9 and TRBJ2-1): DSGVTQTPKHLITATGQRVTLRCSPRSGDLSVYWYQQSLDQGLQFLIQYYNGEERAKGNILERFSAQQFPDLHSELNLSSLELGDSALYFCASSLSGTKVNEQFFGPGTRLTVL.

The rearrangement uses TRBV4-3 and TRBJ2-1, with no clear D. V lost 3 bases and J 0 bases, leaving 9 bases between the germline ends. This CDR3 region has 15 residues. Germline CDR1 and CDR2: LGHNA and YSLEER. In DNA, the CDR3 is TGCGCCAGCAGCCAGGTCGCGGCCTCCTACAATGAGCAGTTCTTC. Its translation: CASSQVAASYNEQFF.

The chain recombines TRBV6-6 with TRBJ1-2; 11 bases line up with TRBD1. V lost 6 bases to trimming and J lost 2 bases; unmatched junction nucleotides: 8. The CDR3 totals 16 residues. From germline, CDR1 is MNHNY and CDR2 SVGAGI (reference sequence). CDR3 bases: TGTGCCAGCAGATCATACGGACAGGGGGCAAACTATGGCTACACCTTC. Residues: CASRSYGQGANYGYTF.

Here the CDR3 DNA reads TGTGCCAGCAGTTTAAGGGGGAGCCGCTACAATGAGCAGTTCTTC. Encoded protein: CASSLRGSRYNEQFF. The chain recombines TRBV7-2 with TRBJ2-1, with a possible D match to TRBD1 (6 bases). The germline V and J ends were trimmed by 6 bases and 3 bases, with 15 bases remaining between them. Looked up from germline, CDR1 is SGHTA and CDR2 is FQGNSA. The CDR3 runs 15 residues.

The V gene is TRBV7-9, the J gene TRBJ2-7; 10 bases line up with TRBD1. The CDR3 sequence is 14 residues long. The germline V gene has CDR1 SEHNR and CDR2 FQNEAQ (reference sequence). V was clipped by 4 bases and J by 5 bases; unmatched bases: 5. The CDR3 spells CASSSGQGLDEQYF. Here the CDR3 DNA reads TGTGCCAGCAGCTCGGGACAGGGGTTGGACGAGCAGTACTTC. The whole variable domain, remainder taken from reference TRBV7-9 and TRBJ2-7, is DTGVSQNPRHKITKRGQNVTFRCDPISEHNRLYWYRQTLGQGPEFLTYFQNEAQLEKSRLLSDRFSAERPKGSFSTLEIQRTEQGDSAMYLCASSSGQGLDEQYFGPGTRLTVT.